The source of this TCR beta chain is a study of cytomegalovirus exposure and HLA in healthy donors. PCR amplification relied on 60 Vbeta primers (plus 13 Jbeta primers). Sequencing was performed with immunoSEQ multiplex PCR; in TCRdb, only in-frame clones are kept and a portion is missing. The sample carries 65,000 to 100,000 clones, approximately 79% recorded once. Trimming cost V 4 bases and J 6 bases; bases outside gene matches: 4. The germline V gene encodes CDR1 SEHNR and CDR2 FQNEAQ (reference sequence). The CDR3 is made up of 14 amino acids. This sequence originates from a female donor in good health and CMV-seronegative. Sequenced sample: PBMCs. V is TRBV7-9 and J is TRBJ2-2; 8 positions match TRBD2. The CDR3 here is CASSYGGAPGELFF. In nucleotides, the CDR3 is TGTGCCAGCAGCTACGGGGGGGCGCCCGGGGAGCTGTTTTTT.